Listed here are 2 T cell receptor beta chains from one sample, sequenced in a study of metastatic and nonmetastatic thyroid tumors. Not a single patient had been given any form of treatment at any point before undergoing thyroid surgery. TCRdb called clones again from the PCR reads with MiXCR. Among roughly 20,000 clones listed, just over 35% were seen once. The sequenced sample was tumor tissue. The source of these receptors is a female donor with papillary thyroid cancer or a benign thyroid nodule (not recorded which). Some clones in this sample may be carry-over from other donors' samples.

This chain uses TRBV5-4 with TRBJ2-2, with D unclear. Per germline, CDR1 SGHNT and CDR2 YYREEE (reference sequence). CDR3 length equals 13 residues. The germline V and J ends were trimmed by 2 bases and 3 bases, with 5 bases remaining between them. The CDR3 DNA follows: TGTGCCAGCAGCTTTATAGACACCGGGGAGCTGTTTTTT. It translates to CASSFIDTGELFF.

This chain links TRBV20-1 with TRBJ1-2, with D unresolved. V lost 0 bases to trimming and J lost 4 bases, with 9 bases between them. Looked up from germline, CDR1 is DFQATT and CDR2 is SNEGSKA (reference sequence). The CDR3 is 13 amino acids. The CDR3, as DNA: TGCAGTGCTAGAGAACCGGCGACCTATGGCTACACCTTC. Residues: CSAREPATYGYTF.